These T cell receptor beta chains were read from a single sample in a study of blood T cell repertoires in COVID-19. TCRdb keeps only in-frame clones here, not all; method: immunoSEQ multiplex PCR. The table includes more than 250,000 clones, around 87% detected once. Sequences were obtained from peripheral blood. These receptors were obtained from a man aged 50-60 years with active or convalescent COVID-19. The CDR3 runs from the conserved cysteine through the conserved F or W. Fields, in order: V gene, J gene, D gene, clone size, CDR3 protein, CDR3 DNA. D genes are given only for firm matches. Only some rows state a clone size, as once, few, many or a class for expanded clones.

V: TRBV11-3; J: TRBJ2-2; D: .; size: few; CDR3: CASSTRDTGELFF; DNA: TGTGCCAGCAGCACTAGAGACACCGGGGAGCTGTTTTTT
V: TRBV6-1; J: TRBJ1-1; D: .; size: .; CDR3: CASSEAGRVNTEAFF; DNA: TGTGCCAGCAGTGAAGCGGGCAGGGTGAACACTGAAGCTTTCTTT
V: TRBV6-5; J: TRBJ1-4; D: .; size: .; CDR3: CASSYAQANIEKLFF; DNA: TGTGCCAGCAGTTACGCCCAGGCGAATATTGAAAAACTGTTTTTT
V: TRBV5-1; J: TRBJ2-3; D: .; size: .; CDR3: CASRGSGRVGTDTQYF; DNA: TGCGCCAGCAGGGGGTCCGGCAGGGTGGGCACAGATACGCAGTATTTT
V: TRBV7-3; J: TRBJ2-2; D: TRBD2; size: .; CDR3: CASSLGASGGPGTGELFF; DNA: TGTGCCAGCAGCTTAGGTGCTAGCGGGGGTCCCGGGACCGGGGAGCTGTTTTTT
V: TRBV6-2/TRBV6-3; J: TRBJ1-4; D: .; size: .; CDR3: CASSLRATNEKLFF; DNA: TGTGCCAGCAGCCTCCGAGCAACTAATGAAAAACTGTTTTTT
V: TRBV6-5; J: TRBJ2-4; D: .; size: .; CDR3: CASSYSTSGGNIQYF; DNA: TGTGCCAGCAGTTACTCGACGTCAGGAGGAAACATTCAGTACTTC
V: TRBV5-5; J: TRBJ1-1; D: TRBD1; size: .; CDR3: CASTKDRGMNTEAFF; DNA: TGTGCCAGCACCAAGGACAGGGGTATGAACACTGAAGCTTTCTTT
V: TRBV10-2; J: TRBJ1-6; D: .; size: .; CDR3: CATGLPNSPLHF; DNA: TGCGCCACAGGCCTACCAAATTCACCCCTCCACTTT
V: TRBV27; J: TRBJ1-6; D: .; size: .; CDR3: CASSLNRFSPLHF; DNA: TGTGCCAGCAGTTTGAACAGGTTTTCACCCCTCCACTTT
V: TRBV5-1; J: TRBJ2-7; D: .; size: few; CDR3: CASSREAAVTYEQYF; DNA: TGCGCCAGCAGCCGAGAGGCAGCAGTAACCTACGAGCAGTACTTC
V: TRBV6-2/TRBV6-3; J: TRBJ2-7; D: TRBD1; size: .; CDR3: CASSPGQGYTAEYF; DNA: TGTGCCAGCAGCCCTGGACAGGGATATACAGCCGAGTACTTC
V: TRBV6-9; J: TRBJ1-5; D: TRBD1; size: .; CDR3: CASSSRPPDRSNQPQHF; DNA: TGTGCCAGCAGTTCCCGACCCCCGGACAGGAGCAATCAGCCCCAGCATTTT
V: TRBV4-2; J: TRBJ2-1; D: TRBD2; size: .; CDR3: CASSQGVAGDNEQFF; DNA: TGTGCCAGCAGCCAAGGGGTAGCGGGGGACAATGAGCAGTTCTTC
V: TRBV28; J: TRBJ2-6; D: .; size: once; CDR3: CASSSPRFSGANVLTF; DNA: TGTGCCAGCAGTTCCCCCAGGTTCTCCGGGGCCAACGTCCTGACTTTC
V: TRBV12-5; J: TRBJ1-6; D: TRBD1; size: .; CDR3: CASGLIRTGEHSPLHF; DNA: TGTGCTAGTGGTTTGATAAGGACAGGGGAGCATTCACCCCTCCACTTT
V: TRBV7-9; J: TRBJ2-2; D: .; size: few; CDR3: CASSLLNPNTGELFF; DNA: TGTGCCAGCAGCTTACTAAATCCGAACACCGGGGAGCTGTTTTTT
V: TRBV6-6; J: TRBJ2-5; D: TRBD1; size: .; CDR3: CASSWGTGSIETQYF; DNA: TGTGCCAGCAGTTGGGGGACAGGGTCAATCGAGACCCAGTACTTC
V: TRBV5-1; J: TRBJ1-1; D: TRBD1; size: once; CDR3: CASGTDRAPFEAFF; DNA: TGCGCCAGCGGAACGGACAGGGCGCCGTTCGAAGCTTTCTTT
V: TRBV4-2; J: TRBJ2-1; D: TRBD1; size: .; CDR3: CASSQDGTANEQFF; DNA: TGTGCCAGCAGCCAAGATGGGACAGCCAATGAGCAGTTCTTC
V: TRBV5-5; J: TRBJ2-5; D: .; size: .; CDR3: CASSQLVRIETQYF; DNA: TGTGCCAGCAGCCAACTAGTTCGCATTGAGACCCAGTACTTC
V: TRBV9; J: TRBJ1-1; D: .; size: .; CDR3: CASSVDWAPYENTEAFF; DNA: TGTGCCAGCAGCGTAGATTGGGCCCCTTACGAAAACACTGAAGCTTTCTTT
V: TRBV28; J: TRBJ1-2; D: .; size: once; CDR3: CASSWRGTNYGYTF; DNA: TGTGCCAGCAGTTGGAGGGGCACTAACTATGGCTACACCTTC
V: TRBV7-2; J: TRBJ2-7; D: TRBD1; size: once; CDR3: CASSLRDRGAHEQYF; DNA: TGTGCCAGCAGCCTCCGGGACAGGGGCGCCCACGAGCAGTACTTC
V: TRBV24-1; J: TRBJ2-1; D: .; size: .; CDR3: CATSDLGSASYNEQFF; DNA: TGTGCCACCAGTGATTTGGGGAGTGCCTCCTACAATGAGCAGTTCTTC
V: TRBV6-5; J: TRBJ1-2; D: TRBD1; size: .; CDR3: CASSYSGQVIGGYTF; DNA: TGTGCCAGCAGTTACTCGGGACAGGTGATAGGTGGCTACACCTTC
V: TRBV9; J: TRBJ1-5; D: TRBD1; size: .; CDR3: CASSAWTGPQPQHF; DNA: TGTGCCAGCAGCGCATGGACAGGGCCTCAGCCCCAGCATTTT
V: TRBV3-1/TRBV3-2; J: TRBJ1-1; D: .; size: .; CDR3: CASSVVNTEAFF; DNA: TGTGCCAGCAGCGTAGTGAACACTGAAGCTTTCTTT
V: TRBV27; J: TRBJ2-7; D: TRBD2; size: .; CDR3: CASSLSSGSYEQYF; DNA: TGTGCCAGCAGTCTCTCTAGCGGGAGCTACGAGCAGTACTTC
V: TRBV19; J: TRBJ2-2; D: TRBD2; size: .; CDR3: CASSISSGRWDTGELFF; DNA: TGTGCCAGTAGTATTTCTAGCGGGAGATGGGACACCGGGGAGCTGTTTTTT
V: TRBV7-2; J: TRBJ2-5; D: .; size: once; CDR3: CASSRDTRETQYF; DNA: TGTGCCAGCAGTCGGGACACCAGGGAGACCCAGTACTTC
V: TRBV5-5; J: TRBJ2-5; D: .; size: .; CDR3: CASSYNTGQETQYF; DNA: TGTGCCAGCAGCTATAATACAGGGCAAGAGACCCAGTACTTC
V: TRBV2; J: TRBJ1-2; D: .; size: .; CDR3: CASSDDGGGYTF; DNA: TGTGCCAGCAGTGACGACGGCGGTGGCTACACCTTC
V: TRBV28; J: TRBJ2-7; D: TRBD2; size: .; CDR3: CASGAGGGYEQYF; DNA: TGTGCCAGCGGGGCGGGAGGGGGATACGAGCAGTACTTC
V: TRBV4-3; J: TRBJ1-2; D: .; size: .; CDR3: CASSHSDRLLGYTF; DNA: TGCGCCAGCAGCCATAGCGACAGGCTCCTCGGCTACACCTTC
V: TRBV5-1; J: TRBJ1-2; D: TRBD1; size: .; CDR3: CASSLAPGQGGGYTF; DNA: TGCGCCAGCAGCTTGGCGCCCGGACAGGGTGGGGGCTACACCTTC
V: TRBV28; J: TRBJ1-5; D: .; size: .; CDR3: CASSLSEDNQPQHF; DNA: TGTGCCAGCAGTTTATCAGAGGATAATCAGCCCCAGCATTTT
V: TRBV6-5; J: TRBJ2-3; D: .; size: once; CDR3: CASSLARWGTDTQYF; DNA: TGTGCCAGCAGCCTTGCTAGGTGGGGCACAGATACGCAGTATTTT
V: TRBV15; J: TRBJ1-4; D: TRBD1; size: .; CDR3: CATSRVVDRDEKLFF; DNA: TGTGCCACCAGCAGAGTTGTGGACAGGGATGAAAAACTGTTTTTT
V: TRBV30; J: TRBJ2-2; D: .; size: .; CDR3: CAWSPGYNTGELFF; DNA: TGTGCCTGGAGTCCGGGTTATAACACCGGGGAGCTGTTTTTT
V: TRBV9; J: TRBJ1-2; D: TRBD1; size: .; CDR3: CASSATTGGGYGYTF; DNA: TGTGCCAGCAGCGCGACGACAGGGGGAGGGTATGGCTACACCTTC
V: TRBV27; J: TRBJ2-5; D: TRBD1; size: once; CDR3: CASKIQGYQETQYF; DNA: TGTGCCAGCAAGATACAGGGGTACCAAGAGACCCAGTACTTC
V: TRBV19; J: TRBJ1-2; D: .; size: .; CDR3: CASSLRTAMHTF; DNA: TGTGCCAGTAGTCTTAGGACAGCGATGCACACCTTC
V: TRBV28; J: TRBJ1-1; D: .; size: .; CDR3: CASSLSRSTGAFF; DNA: TGTGCCAGCAGTTTATCGAGGTCCACGGGGGCTTTCTTT
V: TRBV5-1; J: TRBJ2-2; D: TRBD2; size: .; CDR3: CARSLAAGGNTGELFF; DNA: TGCGCCCGCAGCTTGGCGGCGGGGGGGAACACCGGGGAGCTGTTTTTT
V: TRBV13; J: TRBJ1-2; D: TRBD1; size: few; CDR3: CASSPAQGANYGYTF; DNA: TGTGCCAGCAGCCCGGCACAGGGGGCGAACTATGGCTACACCTTC
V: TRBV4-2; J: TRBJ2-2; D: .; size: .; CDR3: CASSQERPGTANTGELFF; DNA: TGTGCCAGCAGCCAGGAGAGACCGGGAACGGCGAACACCGGGGAGCTGTTTTTT
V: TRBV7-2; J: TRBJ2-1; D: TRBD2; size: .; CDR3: CAGSLDAGGPREQFF; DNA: TGTGCCGGCAGCTTAGACGCGGGAGGCCCTCGAGAGCAGTTCTTC
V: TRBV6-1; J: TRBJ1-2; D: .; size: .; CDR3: CASSEPGRANYGYTF; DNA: TGTGCCAGCAGTGAACCAGGGAGGGCTAACTATGGCTACACCTTC
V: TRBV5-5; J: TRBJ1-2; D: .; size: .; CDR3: CASSSSRVAVGGYTF; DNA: TGTGCCAGCAGCTCGTCTCGGGTAGCGGTCGGCGGCTACACCTTC
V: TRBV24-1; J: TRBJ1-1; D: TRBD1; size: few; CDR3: CATSDSPGTGNTEAFF; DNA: TGTGCCACCAGTGATTCCCCCGGGACAGGGAACACTGAAGCTTTCTTT
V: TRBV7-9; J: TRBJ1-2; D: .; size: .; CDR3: CASSLVQVDYGYTF; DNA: TGTGCCAGCAGCTTAGTACAGGTAGACTATGGCTACACCTTC
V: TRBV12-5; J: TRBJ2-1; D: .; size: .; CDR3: CASGLRPLGEVGRNEQFF; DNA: TGTGCTAGTGGTTTGAGGCCCCTAGGAGAGGTTGGGAGAAATGAGCAGTTCTTC
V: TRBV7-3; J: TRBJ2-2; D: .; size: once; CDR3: CASSLIWGPGELFF; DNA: TGTGCCAGCAGCTTAATTTGGGGCCCCGGGGAGCTGTTTTTT
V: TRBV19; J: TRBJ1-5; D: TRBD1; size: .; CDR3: CASNPTGGLRGNQPQHF; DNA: TGTGCCAGTAACCCGACAGGGGGTTTGAGGGGCAATCAGCCCCAGCATTTT
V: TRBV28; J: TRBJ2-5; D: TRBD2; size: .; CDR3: CASLAGGPRETQYF; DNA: TGTGCCAGCCTAGCGGGAGGACCTAGGGAGACCCAGTACTTC
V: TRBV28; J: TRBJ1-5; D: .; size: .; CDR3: CASSLGPDQPQHF; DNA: TGTGCCAGCAGTTTAGGGCCAGACCAGCCCCAGCATTTT
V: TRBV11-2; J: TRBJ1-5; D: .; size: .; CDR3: CASSSQGNQPQHF; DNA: TGTGCCAGCAGCTCCCAGGGGAACCAGCCCCAGCATTTT
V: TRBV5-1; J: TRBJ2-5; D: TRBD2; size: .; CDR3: CASSWGASGQETQYF; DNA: TGCGCCAGCAGCTGGGGTGCTAGCGGCCAAGAGACCCAGTACTTC